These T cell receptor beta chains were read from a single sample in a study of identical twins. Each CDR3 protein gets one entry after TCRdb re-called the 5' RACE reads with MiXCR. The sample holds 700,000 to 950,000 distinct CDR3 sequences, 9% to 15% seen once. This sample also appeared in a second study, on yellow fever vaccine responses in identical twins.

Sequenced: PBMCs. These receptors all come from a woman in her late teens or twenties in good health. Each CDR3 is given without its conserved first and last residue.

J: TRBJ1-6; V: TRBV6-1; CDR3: ATCGKLDSPLH
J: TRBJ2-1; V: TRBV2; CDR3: AGDTGTTYNEQF
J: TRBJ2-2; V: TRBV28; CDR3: ASRLAGGANTGELF
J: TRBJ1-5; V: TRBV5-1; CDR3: ASSPVGGNNQPQH
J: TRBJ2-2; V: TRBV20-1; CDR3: SARNNLGELF
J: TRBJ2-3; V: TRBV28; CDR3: ASSLMLAGIDTQY
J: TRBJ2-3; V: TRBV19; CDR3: ASSKKYTDTQY
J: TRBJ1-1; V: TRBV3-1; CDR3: ASSQWEATNTEAF
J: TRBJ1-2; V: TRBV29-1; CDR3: SVEGIPNYGYT
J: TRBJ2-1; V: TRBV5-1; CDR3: ASMLTGGFYNEQF
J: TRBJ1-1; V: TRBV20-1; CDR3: SAGPWDRGMNTEAF
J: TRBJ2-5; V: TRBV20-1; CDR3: SANPDVQETQY
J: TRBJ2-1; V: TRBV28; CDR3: ASSPDSGSLGEQF
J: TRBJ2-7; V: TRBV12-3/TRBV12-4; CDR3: ASRGGLDYEQY
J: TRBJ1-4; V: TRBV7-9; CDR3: ASSPWGQGSEKLF
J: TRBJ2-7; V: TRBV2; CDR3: ASSEYLADIYEQY
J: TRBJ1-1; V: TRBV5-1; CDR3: ASSSPGIDSEAF
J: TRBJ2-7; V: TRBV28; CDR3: ASTPTGTLSYEQY
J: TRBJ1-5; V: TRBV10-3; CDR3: AISESPGQVSNQPQH
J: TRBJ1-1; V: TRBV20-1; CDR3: SAQGGWTEAF
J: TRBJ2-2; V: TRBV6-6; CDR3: ASSYVRGELF
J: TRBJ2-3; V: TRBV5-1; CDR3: ASSLGVDPAGDTQY
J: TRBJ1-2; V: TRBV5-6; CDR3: ASSLRGQGGGYT